This TCR beta chain came from a study of T-cell reconstitution after alpha-beta-depleted transplantation in children. Overall study results and limits: Alpha-beta T cells present about two months after transplant were reported to originate from several hundred expanded graft clones. Surviving recipient T cells and thymic progenitors underlay high day-60 TCRbeta diversity in some patients. The authors attributed T-cell counts and diversity one year after transplant mostly to newly produced T cells.

This CDR3 spans 14 amino acids. The germline V and J ends were trimmed by 5 bases and 0 bases, with 8 bases remaining between them. CDR1 and CDR2 (germline): SGHTA, FQGNSA. This clonotype was observed many times. Its antigen remains unidentified. Unique molecular identifiers tagged the TCRbeta library. TCRdb ran MiXCR on the PCR reads and lists one entry per CDR3 protein. Among 250,000 or so distinct CDR3 sequences listed, under 9.5% were seen once. This specimen consisted of PBMCs, mostly from graft donor cells, obtained 180 days after TCRalphabeta/CD19-depleted stem cell transplant. The receptor comes from a male patient younger than 18 who had a stem cell transplant for acute lymphoblastic leukemia, so the T cells may come from the graft donor. The V call is TRBV7-2, the J call TRBJ1-5; D not resolved. The CDR3 bases are TGTGCCAGCAGCCCGGTTAGTAGCAATCAGCCCCAGCATTTT. Protein product: CASSPVSSNQPQHF.